The rows below give T cell receptor beta chains drawn from one sample of a study of shared clonotypes between healthy human individuals. Here immunoSEQ multiplex PCR was the method, and the copy in TCRdb shows in-frame clones only, minus some. The sample includes millions of clones, roughly 92% seen only once; the top ten take roughly 0.14%. Specimen: naive CD4+ T cells sorted from blood. The source of these receptors is a man younger than 35 in good health. Both conserved end residues are part of each CDR3. Each record gives: V gene, J gene, CDR3 protein.

V: TRBV5-1
J: TRBJ2-5
CDR3: CASSLETSEETQYF

V: TRBV6-5
J: TRBJ2-7
CDR3: CASSYTSQPYEQYF

V: TRBV9
J: TRBJ1-3
CDR3: CASSPELRNTIYF

V: TRBV5-4
J: TRBJ1-1
CDR3: CASSLAGGYTEAFF

V: TRBV5-1
J: TRBJ2-3
CDR3: CASSLAGSGTDTQYF

V: TRBV30
J: TRBJ2-1
CDR3: CAWSVLANEQFF

V: TRBV7-2
J: TRBJ2-3
CDR3: CASSRWMDTQYF

V: TRBV30
J: TRBJ1-1
CDR3: CAWSVSVNTEAFF

V: TRBV7-9
J: TRBJ1-3
CDR3: CASSRDVNTIYF

V: TRBV18
J: TRBJ1-6
CDR3: CASSPPTGNNSPLHF

V: TRBV28
J: TRBJ1-5
CDR3: CASSLAWGVSNQPQHF

V: TRBV5-5
J: TRBJ2-7
CDR3: CASSRTGSYEQYF

V: TRBV7-2
J: TRBJ2-1
CDR3: CASSPTGISYNEQFF

V: TRBV5-6
J: TRBJ2-5
CDR3: CASSLVTLGETQYF

V: TRBV6-1
J: TRBJ1-5
CDR3: CASRTGGIFNQPQHF

V: TRBV6-5
J: TRBJ2-1
CDR3: CASSYRGGTEQFF

V: TRBV10-2
J: TRBJ2-7
CDR3: CASSGWTSGSYEQYF

V: TRBV4-3
J: TRBJ2-1
CDR3: CASSQGFGTSFYNEQFF

V: TRBV7-2
J: TRBJ2-5
CDR3: CASSLSTSGGQETQYF

V: TRBV6-5
J: TRBJ2-5
CDR3: CATLKMKKYF

V: TRBV5-1
J: TRBJ2-2
CDR3: CASSLEGPNTGELFF

V: TRBV18
J: TRBJ2-3
CDR3: CASSPRQGTSTDTQYF

V: TRBV9
J: TRBJ1-2
CDR3: CASSGTGLDYGYTF

V: TRBV19
J: TRBJ2-2
CDR3: CASLASGGTLNTGELFF

V: TRBV19
J: TRBJ2-7
CDR3: CASSFGAGGYEQYF

V: TRBV15
J: TRBJ2-5
CDR3: CATSGWRLAGAGETQYF

V: TRBV6-6
J: TRBJ1-2
CDR3: CASSTAGTGYGYTF

V: TRBV11-2
J: TRBJ2-2
CDR3: CASSGAGNTGELFF

V: TRBV9
J: TRBJ1-2
CDR3: CASSPWGRGYTF

V: TRBV7-2
J: TRBJ1-5
CDR3: CASSLAGRGVFSVSNQPQHF

V: TRBV7-3
J: TRBJ1-5
CDR3: CASSRPGASNQPQHF

V: TRBV27
J: TRBJ1-2
CDR3: CASSSALVGGYTF

V: TRBV19
J: TRBJ2-1
CDR3: CASSIEGRVGRVMRATYNEQFF

V: TRBV18
J: TRBJ1-5
CDR3: CASSPVEGSSNQPQHF

V: TRBV7-9
J: TRBJ1-3
CDR3: CASSLDIQGIGSGNTIYF

V: TRBV9
J: TRBJ2-4
CDR3: CASSVEGLAENIQYF

V: TRBV5-4
J: TRBJ1-1
CDR3: CASSRLENTEAFF

V: TRBV30
J: TRBJ1-5
CDR3: CAWSPDRGGGQPQHF

V: TRBV6-5
J: TRBJ1-1
CDR3: CASRRDTEAFF

V: TRBV6-1
J: TRBJ2-7
CDR3: CASSAYAIYEQYF

V: TRBV5-1
J: TRBJ1-1
CDR3: CASSLAAGGEAFF

V: TRBV5-1
J: TRBJ2-7
CDR3: CASSLATDSYEQYF

V: TRBV5-1
J: TRBJ2-2
CDR3: CASSPRTLSDGELFF

V: TRBV4-1
J: TRBJ1-2
CDR3: CASSQLVQQGINYGYTF

V: TRBV4-1
J: TRBJ1-3
CDR3: CASSREAKGFGNTIYF

V: TRBV19
J: TRBJ1-2
CDR3: CAAGRTNYGYTF

V: TRBV25-1
J: TRBJ2-7
CDR3: CASSPLGTSGLYEQYF

V: TRBV6-5
J: TRBJ2-7
CDR3: CASSYRGQKQYEQYF

V: TRBV5-4
J: TRBJ2-3
CDR3: CASSSGLAGASPDTDTQYF

V: TRBV9
J: TRBJ2-1
CDR3: CASSVGSLPSGEQFF